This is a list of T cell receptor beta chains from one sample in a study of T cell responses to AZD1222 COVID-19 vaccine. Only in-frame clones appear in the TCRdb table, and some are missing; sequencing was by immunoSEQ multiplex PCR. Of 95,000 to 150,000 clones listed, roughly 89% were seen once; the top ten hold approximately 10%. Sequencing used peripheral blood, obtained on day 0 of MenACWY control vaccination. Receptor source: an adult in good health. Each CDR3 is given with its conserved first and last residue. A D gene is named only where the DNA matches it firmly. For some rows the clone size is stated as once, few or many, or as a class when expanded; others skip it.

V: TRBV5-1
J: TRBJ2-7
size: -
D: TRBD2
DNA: TGCGCCAGCAGCTTGACTAGCGGGAGGGTCTACGAGCAGTACTTC
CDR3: CASSLTSGRVYEQYF

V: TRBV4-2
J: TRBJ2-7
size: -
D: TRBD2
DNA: TGTGCCAGCAGCCAAGACATAGCGGGAGGCTACGAGCAGTACTTC
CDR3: CASSQDIAGGYEQYF

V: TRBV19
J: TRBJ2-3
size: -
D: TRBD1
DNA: TGTGCCAGTAGTAGGGACAGGGATCGCACAGATACGCAGTATTTT
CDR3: CASSRDRDRTDTQYF

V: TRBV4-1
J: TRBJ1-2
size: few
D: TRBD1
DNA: TGCGCCAGCAGCCAAGTTGGACAGGGCTATGGCTACACCTTC
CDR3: CASSQVGQGYGYTF

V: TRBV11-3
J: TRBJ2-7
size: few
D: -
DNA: TGTGCCAGCAGCTTAGGACCCCCGGTCTACGAGCAGTACTTC
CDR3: CASSLGPPVYEQYF

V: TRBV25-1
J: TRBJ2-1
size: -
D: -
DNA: TGTGCCAGCAGAAGGGGTAACAATGAGCAGTTCTTC
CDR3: CASRRGNNEQFF

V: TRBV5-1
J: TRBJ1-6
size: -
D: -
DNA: TGCGCCAGCAGCCAAGGCCATTCGAATTCACCCCTCCACTTT
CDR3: CASSQGHSNSPLHF

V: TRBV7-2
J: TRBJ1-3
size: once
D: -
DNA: TGTGCCAGCAGCTTAGGCGGGGGGGCTGGAAACACCATATATTTT
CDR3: CASSLGGGAGNTIYF

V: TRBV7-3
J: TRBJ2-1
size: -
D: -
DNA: TGTGCCAGCAGCTTAATAGCCAGGACACACAATGAGCAGTTCTTC
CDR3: CASSLIARTHNEQFF

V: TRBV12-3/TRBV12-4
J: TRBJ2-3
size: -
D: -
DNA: TGTGCCAGGATATGCGGAAACTTT
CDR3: CARICGNF

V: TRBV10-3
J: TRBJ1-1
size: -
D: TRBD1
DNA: TGTGCCATCAGTGGGGGACAGAGCATGAACACTGAAGCTTTCTTT
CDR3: CAISGGQSMNTEAFF

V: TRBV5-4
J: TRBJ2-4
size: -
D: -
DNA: TGTGCCTATAGGGGGAGCAGTACCAAAAACATTCAGTACTTC
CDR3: CAYRGSSTKNIQYF

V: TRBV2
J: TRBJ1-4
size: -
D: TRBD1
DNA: TGTGCCAGCAACCGGGACAGGGGGCCCGATGAAAAACTGTTTTTT
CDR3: CASNRDRGPDEKLFF

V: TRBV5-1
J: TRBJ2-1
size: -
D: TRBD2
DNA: TGCGCCAGCAGCCCTTGGACTAGCGGGAGCTCCTACAATGAGCAGTTCTTC
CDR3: CASSPWTSGSSYNEQFF

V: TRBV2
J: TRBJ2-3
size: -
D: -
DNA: TGTGCCAGCAGTGTACTTCCCACAGATACGCAGTATTTT
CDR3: CASSVLPTDTQYF

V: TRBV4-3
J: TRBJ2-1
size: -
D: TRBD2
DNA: TGCGCCAGCAGCCAAGATCTTAGTGTGGCTAGCGGTAAGGAGCAGTTCTTC
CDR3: CASSQDLSVASGKEQFF

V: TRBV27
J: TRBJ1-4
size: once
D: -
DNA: TGTGCCAGCAGGGGGATCGATGAAAAACTGTTTTTT
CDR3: CASRGIDEKLFF

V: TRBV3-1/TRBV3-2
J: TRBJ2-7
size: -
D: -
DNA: TGTGCCAGCAGCCAAGCCGCTAGCAGTAACTACGAGCAGTACTTC
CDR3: CASSQAASSNYEQYF

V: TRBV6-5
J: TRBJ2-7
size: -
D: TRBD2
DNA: TGTGCCAGCAATCGGCCGGGAGGAGCCTACGAGCAGTACTTC
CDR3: CASNRPGGAYEQYF

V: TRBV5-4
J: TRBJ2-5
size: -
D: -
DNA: TGTGCCAGCAGCTTTGATCTGGTGTTGGAGACCCAGTACTTC
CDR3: CASSFDLVLETQYF

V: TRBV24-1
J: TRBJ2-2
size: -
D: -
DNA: TGTGCCACCGACCGGGGCGATGGCGGGGAGCTGTTTTTT
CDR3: CATDRGDGGELFF

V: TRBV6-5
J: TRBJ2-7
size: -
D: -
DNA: TGTGCCAGCAGTTACTCGGGGCAGGGAGGCCCCTACGAGCAGTACTTC
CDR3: CASSYSGQGGPYEQYF

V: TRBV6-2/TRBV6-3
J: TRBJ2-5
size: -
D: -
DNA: TGTGCCAGCAGCAGAGACGCAGAGACCCAGTACTTC
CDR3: CASSRDAETQYF

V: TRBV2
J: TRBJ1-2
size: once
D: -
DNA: TGTGCCAGCAGATCGGACAGCTATGGCTACACCTTC
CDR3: CASRSDSYGYTF

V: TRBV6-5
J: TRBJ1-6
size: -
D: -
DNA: TGTGCCAGCGTAACCCGCTCCTATAATTCACCCCTCCACTTT
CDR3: CASVTRSYNSPLHF

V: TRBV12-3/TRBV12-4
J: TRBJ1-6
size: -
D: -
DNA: TGTGCCAGCAGTTCCTCGATGGGACCCCTCCACTTT
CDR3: CASSSSMGPLHF

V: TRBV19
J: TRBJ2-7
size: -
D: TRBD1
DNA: TGTGCCAGTAGTGCCTCGACAGGGGGTGAGCAGTACTTC
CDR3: CASSASTGGEQYF

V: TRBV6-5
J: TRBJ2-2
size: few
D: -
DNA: TGTGCCACGGGGACCGCCGGGGGAGGCACCGGGGAGCTGTTTTTT
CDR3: CATGTAGGGTGELFF

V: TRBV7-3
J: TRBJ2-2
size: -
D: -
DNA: TGTGCCAGCAGCTCCAGCGGCGGGGAGCTGTTTTTT
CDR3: CASSSSGGELFF

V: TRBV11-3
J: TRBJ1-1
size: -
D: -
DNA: TGTGCCAGCAGCCTTGGACAACTAGACACTGAAGCTTTCTTT
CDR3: CASSLGQLDTEAFF

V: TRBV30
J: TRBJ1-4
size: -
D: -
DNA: TGTGCCTGGAGTGCCCTGGACAGTGTCGGTGAAAAACTGTTTTTT
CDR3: CAWSALDSVGEKLFF

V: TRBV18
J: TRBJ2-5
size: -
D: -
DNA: TGTGCCAGCTCACCCTCGGAAGCAGAGACCCAGTACTTC
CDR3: CASSPSEAETQYF

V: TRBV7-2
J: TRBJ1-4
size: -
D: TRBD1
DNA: TGTGCCAGCAGCACGGGGGGGACAGAGTTAAAACTGTTTTTT
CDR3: CASSTGGTELKLFF

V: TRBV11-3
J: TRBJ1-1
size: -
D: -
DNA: TGTGCCAGCAGCCCCCTATACACTGAAGCTTTCTTT
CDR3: CASSPLYTEAFF

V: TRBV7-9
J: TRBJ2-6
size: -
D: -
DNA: TGTGCCAGCTATTTAGACCCAAGCTCTGGGGCCAACGTCCTGACTTTC
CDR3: CASYLDPSSGANVLTF

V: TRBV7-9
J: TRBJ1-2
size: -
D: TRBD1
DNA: TGTGCCAGCAGCTTGGGGGACAGGGGAAACTATGGCTACACCTTC
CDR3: CASSLGDRGNYGYTF

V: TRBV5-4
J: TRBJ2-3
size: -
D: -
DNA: TGTGCCAGCAGCCAGGAAATTCGCACAGATACGCAGTATTTT
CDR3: CASSQEIRTDTQYF

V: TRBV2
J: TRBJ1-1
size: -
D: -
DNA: TGTGCCAGCAGTGTATCCCAACAGGCCACTGAAGCTTTCTTT
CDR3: CASSVSQQATEAFF

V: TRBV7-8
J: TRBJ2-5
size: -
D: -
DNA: TGTGCCAGCAGCTTATCTAGCAATGCAGAGACCCAGTACTTC
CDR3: CASSLSSNAETQYF

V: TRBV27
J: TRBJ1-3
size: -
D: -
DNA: TGTGCCAGCAGTTTAGAGGGGGGCCCTGGAAACACCATATATTTT
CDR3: CASSLEGGPGNTIYF

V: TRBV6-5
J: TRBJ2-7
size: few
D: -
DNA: TGTGCCAGCAGTTACCCGAACGAGCAGTACTTC
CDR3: CASSYPNEQYF

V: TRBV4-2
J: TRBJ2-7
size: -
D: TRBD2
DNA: TGTGCCAGCACCTTCCAGGCTAGCGGCTACTACGAGCAGTACTTC
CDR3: CASTFQASGYYEQYF

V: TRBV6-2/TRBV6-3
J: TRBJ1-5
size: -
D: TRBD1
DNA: TGTGCCAGCAGTTACCTGGACAGGGGAAGTCAGCCCCAGCATTTT
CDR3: CASSYLDRGSQPQHF

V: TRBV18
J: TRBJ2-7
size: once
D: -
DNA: TGTGCCAGCTCACCCGCCGGGCGCGAGCAGTACTTC
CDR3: CASSPAGREQYF

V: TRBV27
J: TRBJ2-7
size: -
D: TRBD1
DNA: TGTGCCAGCAGGAGGACAGGGGCAAACGCCTACGAGCAGTACTTC
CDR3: CASRRTGANAYEQYF

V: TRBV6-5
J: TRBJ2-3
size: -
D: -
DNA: TGTGCCAGCAGTTACCGAGACAGTAGTACGCAGTATTTT
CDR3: CASSYRDSSTQYF

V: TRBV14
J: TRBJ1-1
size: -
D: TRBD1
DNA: TGTGCCAGCAGCCAGCAATACGGACAGGGGCGGACTGAAGCTTTCTTT
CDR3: CASSQQYGQGRTEAFF

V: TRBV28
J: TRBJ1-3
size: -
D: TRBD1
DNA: TGTGCCAGCACCTCGGGACAGGGGGTCGGCACCATATATTTT
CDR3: CASTSGQGVGTIYF